The rows below give T cell receptor beta chains drawn from one sample of a study of early T cells in non-severe SARS-CoV-2 infection. TCRdb re-analysed the 5' RACE reads in MiXCR, keeping a single row per CDR3 protein. The sample carries under 60,000 distinct CDR3 sequences, 13% recorded once. Specimen: whole blood. All receptors derive from an adult who was a healthcare worker with PCR-confirmed SARS-CoV-2 infection or an uninfected control (not recorded which). The CDR3 runs from the conserved cysteine through the conserved F or W. D genes are given only for firm matches. Expanded clones get a size class; other rows say once, few or many, or leave the size out.

clone size,J gene,D gene,V gene,CDR3 protein,CDR3 DNA
many,TRBJ1-1,TRBD1,TRBV5-1,CASSWTGSGTEAFF,TGCGCCAGCAGCTGGACAGGGTCTGGCACTGAAGCTTTCTTT
many,TRBJ2-3,.,TRBV7-9,CASSLVKHTDTQYF,TGTGCCAGCAGCTTGGTCAAACACACAGATACGCAGTATTTT
many,TRBJ1-2,.,TRBV5-1,CASSLALEGDYGYTF,TGCGCCAGCAGCTTGGCCTTAGAGGGGGATTATGGCTACACCTTC
few,TRBJ1-4,.,TRBV5-5,CASSLRDEKLFF,TGTGCCAGCAGCTTGAGGGATGAAAAACTGTTTTTT
many,TRBJ1-1,TRBD1,TRBV5-4,CASSITGGNTEAFF,TGTGCCAGCAGCATCACAGGGGGCAACACTGAAGCTTTCTTT
few,TRBJ2-3,.,TRBV20-1,CSARASSPFGTDTQYF,TGCAGTGCTAGAGCGTCGTCTCCTTTTGGCACAGATACGCAGTATTTT
many,TRBJ1-2,.,TRBV7-9,CASSLDSGGYTF,TGTGCCAGCAGCTTAGACAGTGGAGGCTACACCTTC
many,TRBJ2-3,.,TRBV20-1,CSARPGPHSGDTQYF,TGCAGTGCTAGACCCGGACCGCATAGTGGAGATACGCAGTATTTT
.,TRBJ2-3,.,TRBV3-2,CASSQGALAGGPRDTQYF,TGTGCCAGCAGCCAAGGAGCCCTAGCGGGGGGGCCGAGAGATACGCAGTATTTT
few,TRBJ1-1,.,TRBV29-1,CSAGEGDTEAFF,TGCAGCGCTGGGGAGGGGGACACTGAAGCTTTCTTT
.,TRBJ1-2,.,TRBV5-4,CASSFRGKGAHGYTF,TGTGCCAGCAGCTTTCGGGGGAAAGGGGCCCATGGCTACACCTTC
.,TRBJ2-7,.,TRBV6-6,CASSIGTRSYEQYF,TGTGCCAGTTCTATCGGTACGCGATCCTACGAGCAGTACTTC
few,TRBJ2-1,TRBD1,TRBV6-5,CASRKLQGARAYNEQFF,TGTGCCAGCAGAAAATTACAGGGGGCTAGAGCCTACAATGAGCAGTTCTTC
.,TRBJ2-7,.,TRBV2,CASRPHRDISYEQYF,TGTGCCAGCAGACCCCATCGGGACATCTCCTACGAGCAGTACTTC
.,TRBJ2-7,.,TRBV9,CASSVLGESSYEQYF,TGTGCCAGCAGCGTACTCGGAGAGTCATCCTACGAGCAGTACTTC
many,TRBJ1-1,.,TRBV27,CANSFNGVTEAFF,TGTGCCAACAGTTTCAACGGAGTCACTGAAGCTTTCTTT
few,TRBJ2-7,.,TRBV14,CASSPSRQDLLGEQYF,TGTGCCAGCAGCCCTTCTCGACAGGACCTCCTAGGCGAGCAGTACTTC
.,TRBJ1-5,TRBD1,TRBV6-1,CASGGQVRGLDQPQHF,TGTGCCAGCGGGGGACAGGTACGAGGATTAGATCAGCCCCAGCATTTT
.,TRBJ2-3,TRBD2,TRBV20-1,CSACRGGGGHTQYF,TGCAGTGCTTGCCGGGGCGGGGGAGGACATACGCAGTATTTT
many,TRBJ1-1,.,TRBV6-2/TRBV6-3,CASSGSVPAEAFF,TGTGCCAGCAGTGGGTCCGTACCGGCTGAAGCTTTCTTT
.,TRBJ2-1,.,TRBV5-1,CASSLASLGREQFF,TGCGCCAGCAGCTTAGCTAGTCTGGGGCGCGAGCAGTTCTTC
.,TRBJ2-5,TRBD1,TRBV29-1,CSVNTGGAETQYF,TGCAGCGTGAATACAGGGGGCGCAGAGACCCAGTACTTC
many,TRBJ2-7,.,TRBV28,CASSLPRYSYEQYF,TGTGCCAGCAGTTTGCCTCGATACTCCTACGAGCAGTACTTC
many,TRBJ2-3,TRBD1,TRBV20-1,CSARRDREADTQYF,TGCAGTGCGCGGAGGGACAGGGAAGCAGATACGCAGTATTTT
many,TRBJ1-5,.,TRBV7-3,CASSLTGGQPQHF,TGTGCCAGCAGCTTAACCGGGGGGCAGCCCCAGCATTTT
many,TRBJ2-7,TRBD2,TRBV20-1,CSANIPRRESHEQYF,TGCAGTGCTAACATCCCTAGGCGGGAGAGCCACGAGCAGTACTTC
many,TRBJ1-3,.,TRBV3-1,CASRASSGNTIYF,TGTGCCAGCAGGGCCTCCTCTGGAAACACCATATATTTT
few,TRBJ1-6,.,TRBV6-2/TRBV6-3,CASSSYSPLHF,TGTGCCAGCAGCTCCTATTCACCCCTCCACTTT
few,TRBJ1-4,.,TRBV28,CASGLRDTFPLKLFF,TGTGCCAGCGGCTTACGGGACACGTTTCCACTTAAACTGTTTTTT
many,TRBJ2-3,.,TRBV7-9,CASSSDRLRTDTQYF,TGTGCCAGCAGCTCTGACCGGCTCCGGACAGATACGCAGTATTTT
few,TRBJ1-3,.,TRBV6-6,CATLGRSSGNTIYF,TGTGCCACATTGGGACGCTCCTCTGGAAACACCATATATTTT
many,TRBJ2-5,TRBD2,TRBV18,CASSPSGLAGEETQYF,TGTGCCAGCTCTCCCTCCGGACTAGCGGGGGAAGAGACCCAGTACTTC
few,TRBJ1-4,.,TRBV7-2,CASSRPNEKLFF,TGTGCCAGCAGCAGGCCTAATGAAAAACTGTTTTTT
few,TRBJ1-2,.,TRBV27,CASSGGPPDGYTF,TGTGCCAGCAGCGGAGGCCCCCCAGATGGCTACACCTTC
.,TRBJ1-2,TRBD1,TRBV28,CATIERTGDYGYTF,TGTGCCACCATTGAAAGGACAGGGGACTATGGCTACACCTTC
.,TRBJ2-7,.,TRBV6-6,CASSSLDGSSYEQYF,TGTGCCAGCAGCTCCCTTGACGGAAGCTCCTACGAGCAGTACTTC
many,TRBJ2-2,.,TRBV7-6,CASSSPRMDWNTGELFF,TGTGCCAGCAGCTCCCCTAGGATGGATTGGAACACCGGGGAGCTGTTTTTT
.,TRBJ2-2,.,TRBV28,CASQLNGELFF,TGTGCCAGCCAGTTGAACGGGGAGCTGTTTTTT